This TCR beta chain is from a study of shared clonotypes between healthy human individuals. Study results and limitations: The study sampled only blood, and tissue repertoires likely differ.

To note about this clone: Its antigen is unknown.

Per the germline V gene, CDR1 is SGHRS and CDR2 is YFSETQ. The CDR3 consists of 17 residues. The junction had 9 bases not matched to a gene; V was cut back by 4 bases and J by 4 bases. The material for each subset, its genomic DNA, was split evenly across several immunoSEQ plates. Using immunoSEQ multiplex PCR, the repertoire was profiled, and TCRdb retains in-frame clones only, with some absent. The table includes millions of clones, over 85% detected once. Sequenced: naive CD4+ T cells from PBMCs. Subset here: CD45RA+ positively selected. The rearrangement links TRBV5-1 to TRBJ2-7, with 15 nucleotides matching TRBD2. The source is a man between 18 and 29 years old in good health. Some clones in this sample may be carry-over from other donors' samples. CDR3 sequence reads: CASSVGLAGGRRYEQYF. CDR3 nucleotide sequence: TGCGCCAGCAGCGTGGGACTAGCGGGAGGTCGGAGATACGAGCAGTACTTC. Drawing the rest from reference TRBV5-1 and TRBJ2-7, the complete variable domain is KAGVTQTPRYLIKTRGQQVTLSCSPISGHRSVSWYQQTPGQGLQFLFEYFSETQRNKGNFPGRFSGRQFSNSRSEMNVSTLELGDSALYLCASSVGLAGGRRYEQYFGPGTRLTVT.